This T cell receptor beta chain originates from a study of shared clonotypes between healthy human individuals. The repertoire was sequenced with immunoSEQ multiplex PCR; TCRdb's copy has only in-frame clones and lacks some. The sample lists around 640,000 clones; around 96% were seen once. CD8 cells regarded as naive lacked CD45RO, were positively chosen for CCR7, and omitted terminally differentiated effector memory CD45RA+ cells. Germline-derived CDR1 and CDR2 are MNHNS and SASEGT. CDR3 length equals 14 residues. After removal of 7 bases from V and 0 bases from J, the junction contained 3 bases not matched to a gene.

The V gene is TRBV6-1, the J gene TRBJ1-5, with TRBD1 identical over 7 bases. Sequencing input: naive CD8+ T cells sorted from blood. The receptor was derived from a woman between 25 and 40 years old in good health. The CDR3 DNA is TGTGCCAGCACCAGGACAGGTAGCAATCAGCCCCAGCATTTT. Protein sequence: CASTRTGSNQPQHF.